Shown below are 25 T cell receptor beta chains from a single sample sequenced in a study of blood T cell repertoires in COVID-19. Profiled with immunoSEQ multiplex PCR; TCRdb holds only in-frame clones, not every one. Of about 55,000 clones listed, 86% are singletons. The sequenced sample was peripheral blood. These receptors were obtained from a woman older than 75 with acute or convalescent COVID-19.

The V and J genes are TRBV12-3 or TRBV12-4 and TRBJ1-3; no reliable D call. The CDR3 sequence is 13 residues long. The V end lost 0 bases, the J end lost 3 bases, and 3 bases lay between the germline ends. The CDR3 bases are TGTGCCAGCAGTTTAGCGTATGGAAACACCATATATTTT. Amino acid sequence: CASSLAYGNTIYF.

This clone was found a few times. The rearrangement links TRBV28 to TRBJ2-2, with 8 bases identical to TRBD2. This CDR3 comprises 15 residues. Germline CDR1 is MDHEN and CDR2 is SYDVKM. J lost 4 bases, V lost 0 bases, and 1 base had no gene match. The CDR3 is CASSLWLAGTGELFF. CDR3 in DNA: TGTGCCAGCAGTTTATGGCTAGCGGGCACCGGGGAGCTGTTTTTT.

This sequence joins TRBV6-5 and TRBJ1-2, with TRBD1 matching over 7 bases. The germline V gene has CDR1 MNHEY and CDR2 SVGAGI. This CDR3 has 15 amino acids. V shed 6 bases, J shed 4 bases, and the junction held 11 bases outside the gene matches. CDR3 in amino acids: CASRDDRAAGYGYTF. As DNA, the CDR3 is TGTGCCAGCAGAGACGACAGGGCGGCAGGCTATGGCTACACCTTC.

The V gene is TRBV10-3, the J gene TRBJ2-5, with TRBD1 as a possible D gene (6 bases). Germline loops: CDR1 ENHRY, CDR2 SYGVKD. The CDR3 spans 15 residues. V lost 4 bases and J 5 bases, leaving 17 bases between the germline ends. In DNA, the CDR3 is TGTGCCATCAGTGGAGCTTACAGGGCTGTGGAGACCCAGTACTTC. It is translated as CAISGAYRAVETQYF.

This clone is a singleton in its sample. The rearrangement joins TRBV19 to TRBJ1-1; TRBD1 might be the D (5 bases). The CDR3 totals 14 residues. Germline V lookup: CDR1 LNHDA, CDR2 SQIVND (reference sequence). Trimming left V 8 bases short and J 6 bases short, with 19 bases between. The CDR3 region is CASSTGGPSAEAFF. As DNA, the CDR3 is TGTGCCAGTTCAACGGGGGGACCCTCCGCTGAAGCTTTCTTT.

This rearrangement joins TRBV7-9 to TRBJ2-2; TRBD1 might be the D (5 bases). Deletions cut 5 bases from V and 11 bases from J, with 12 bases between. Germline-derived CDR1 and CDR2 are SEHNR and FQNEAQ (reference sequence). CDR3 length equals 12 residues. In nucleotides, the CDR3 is TGTGCCAGCAGCGCACAGGAATTAGAGCTGTTTTTT. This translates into CASSAQELELFF.

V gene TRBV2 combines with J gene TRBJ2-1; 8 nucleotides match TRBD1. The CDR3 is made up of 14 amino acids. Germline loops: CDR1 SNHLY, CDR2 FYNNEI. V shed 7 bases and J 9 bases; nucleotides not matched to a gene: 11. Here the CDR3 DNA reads TGTGCCAGCAATGGCGGACAGGGAATACGTGAGCAGTTCTTC. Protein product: CASNGGQGIREQFF.

CDR3 nucleotide sequence: TGTGCCAGCAGTCCCTCTGGGACAGGATACAATGAGCAGTTCTTC. This sequence encodes CASSPSGTGYNEQFF. V is TRBV28 and J is TRBJ2-1; 8 bases match TRBD1. The CDR3 has 15 amino acids. V trimming: 5 bases; J trimming: 4 bases; junction bases outside the gene matches: 7. Germline values: CDR1 MDHEN, CDR2 SYDVKM.

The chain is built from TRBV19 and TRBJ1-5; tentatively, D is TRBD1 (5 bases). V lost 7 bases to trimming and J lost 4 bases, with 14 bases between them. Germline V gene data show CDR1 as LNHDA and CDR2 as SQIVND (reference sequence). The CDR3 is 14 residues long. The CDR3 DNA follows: TGTGCCAGTACCCGGGGGAGGGGAAATCAGCCCCAGCATTTT. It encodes CASTRGRGNQPQHF.

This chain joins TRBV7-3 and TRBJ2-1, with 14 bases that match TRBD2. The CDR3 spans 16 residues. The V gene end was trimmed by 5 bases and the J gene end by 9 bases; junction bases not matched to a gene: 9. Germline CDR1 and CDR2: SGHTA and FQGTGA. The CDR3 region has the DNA TGTGCCAGCAGCCCGTTGGGACTAGCGGGAGCGGGTGAGCAGTTCTTC. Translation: CASSPLGLAGAGEQFF.

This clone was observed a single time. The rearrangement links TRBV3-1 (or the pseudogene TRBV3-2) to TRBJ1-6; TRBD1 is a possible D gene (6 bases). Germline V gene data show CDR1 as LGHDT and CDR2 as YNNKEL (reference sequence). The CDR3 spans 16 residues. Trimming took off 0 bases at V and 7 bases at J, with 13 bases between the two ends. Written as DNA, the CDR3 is TGTGCCAGCAGCCAAGACGTACAGGGTACGAATTCACCCCTCCACTTT. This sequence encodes CASSQDVQGTNSPLHF.

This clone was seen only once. CDR3: CATSESDRLGGYTF. In nucleotides, the CDR3 is TGTGCCACCAGTGAATCTGACAGGTTGGGCGGCTACACCTTC. This chain uses TRBV24-1 with TRBJ1-2, with D maybe TRBD1 (6 bases). Germline loops: CDR1 KGHDR, CDR2 SFDVKD. V was clipped by 4 bases and J by 8 bases, with 16 bases between them. The CDR3 spans 14 residues.

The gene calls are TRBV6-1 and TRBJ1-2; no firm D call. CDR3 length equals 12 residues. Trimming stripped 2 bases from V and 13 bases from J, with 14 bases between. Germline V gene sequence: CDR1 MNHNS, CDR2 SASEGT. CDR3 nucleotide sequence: TGTGCCAGCAGTGAACAATACATGGAGTGCACCTTC. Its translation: CASSEQYMECTF.

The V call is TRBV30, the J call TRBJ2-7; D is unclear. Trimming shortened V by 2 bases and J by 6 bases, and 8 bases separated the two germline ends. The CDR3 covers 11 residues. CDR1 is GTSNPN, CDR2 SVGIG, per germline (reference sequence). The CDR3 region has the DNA TGTGCCTGGAGTCTCTCCGGCGAGCAGTACGTC. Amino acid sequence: CAWSLSGEQYV.

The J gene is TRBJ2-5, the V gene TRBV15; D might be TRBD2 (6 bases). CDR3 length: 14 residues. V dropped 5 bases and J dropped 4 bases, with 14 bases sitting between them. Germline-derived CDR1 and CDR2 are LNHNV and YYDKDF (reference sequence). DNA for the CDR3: TGTGCCACCAGCGGGAGGCCCTCAAGAGAGACCCAGTACTTC. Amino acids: CATSGRPSRETQYF.

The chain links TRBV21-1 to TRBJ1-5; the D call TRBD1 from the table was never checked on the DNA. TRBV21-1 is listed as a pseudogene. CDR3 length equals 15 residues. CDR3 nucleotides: TGTGCCAGCAGCAAAGTGTGGGGGCAACGTCAGCCCCAGCATTTT. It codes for CASSKVWGQRQPQHF.

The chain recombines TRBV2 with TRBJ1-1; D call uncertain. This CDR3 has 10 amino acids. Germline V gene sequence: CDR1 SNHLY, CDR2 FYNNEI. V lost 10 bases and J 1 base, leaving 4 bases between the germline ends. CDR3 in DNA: TGTGCCACCCAGAACACTGAAGCTTTCTTT. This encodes CATQNTEAFF.

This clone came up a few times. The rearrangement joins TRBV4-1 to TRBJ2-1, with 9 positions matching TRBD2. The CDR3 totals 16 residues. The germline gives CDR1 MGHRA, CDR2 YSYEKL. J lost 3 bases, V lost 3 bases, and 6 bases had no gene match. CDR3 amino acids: CASSQISGRGYNEQFF. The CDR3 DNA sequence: TGCGCCAGCAGCCAGATTAGCGGGAGAGGCTACAATGAGCAGTTCTTC.

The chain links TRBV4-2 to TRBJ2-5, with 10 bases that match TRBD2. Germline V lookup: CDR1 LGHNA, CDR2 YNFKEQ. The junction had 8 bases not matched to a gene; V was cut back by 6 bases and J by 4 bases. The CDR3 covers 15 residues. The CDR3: CASSQSGGASETQYF. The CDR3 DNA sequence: TGTGCCAGCAGTCAAAGCGGGGGGGCTTCAGAGACCCAGTACTTC.

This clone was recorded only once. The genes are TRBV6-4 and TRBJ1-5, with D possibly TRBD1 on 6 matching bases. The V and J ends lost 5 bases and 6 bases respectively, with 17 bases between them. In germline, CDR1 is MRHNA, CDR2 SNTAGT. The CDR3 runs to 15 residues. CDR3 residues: CASSRDQGLGQPQHF. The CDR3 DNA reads TGTGCCAGCAGTAGAGATCAGGGGCTCGGTCAGCCCCAGCATTTT.

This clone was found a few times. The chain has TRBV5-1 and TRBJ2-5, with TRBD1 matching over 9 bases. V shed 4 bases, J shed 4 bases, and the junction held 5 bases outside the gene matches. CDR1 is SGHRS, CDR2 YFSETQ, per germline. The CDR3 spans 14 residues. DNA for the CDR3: TGCGCCAGCAGCGGACAGGGGCGAGGAGAGACCCAGTACTTC. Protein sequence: CASSGQGRGETQYF.

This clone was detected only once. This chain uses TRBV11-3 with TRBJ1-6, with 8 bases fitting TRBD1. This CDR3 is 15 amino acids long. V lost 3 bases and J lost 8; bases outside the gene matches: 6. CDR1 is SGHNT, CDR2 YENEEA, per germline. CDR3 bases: TGTGCCAGCAGCTTCCGACAGGGGAGGGATTCACCCCTCCACTTT. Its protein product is CASSFRQGRDSPLHF.

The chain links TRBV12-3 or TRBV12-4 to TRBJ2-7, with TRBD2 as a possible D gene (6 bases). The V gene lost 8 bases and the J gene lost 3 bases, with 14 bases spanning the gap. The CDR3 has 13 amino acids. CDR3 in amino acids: CASLLGGVYEQYF. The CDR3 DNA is TGTGCCAGCTTATTAGGAGGGGTCTACGAGCAGTACTTC.

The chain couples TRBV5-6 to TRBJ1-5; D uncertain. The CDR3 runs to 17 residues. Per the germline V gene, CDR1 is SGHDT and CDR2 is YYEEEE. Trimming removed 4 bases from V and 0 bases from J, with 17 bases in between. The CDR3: CASSHRLGGLSNQPQHF. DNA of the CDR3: TGTGCCAGCAGCCATCGTCTTGGAGGACTTAGCAATCAGCCCCAGCATTTT.

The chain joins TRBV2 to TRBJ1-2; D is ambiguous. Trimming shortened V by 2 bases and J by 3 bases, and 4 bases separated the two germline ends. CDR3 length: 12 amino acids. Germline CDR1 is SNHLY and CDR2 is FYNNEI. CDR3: CASSEYYYGYTF. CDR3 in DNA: TGTGCCAGCAGTGAATATTACTATGGCTACACCTTC. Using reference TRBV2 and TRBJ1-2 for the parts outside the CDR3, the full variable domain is EPEVTQTPSHQVTQMGQEVILRCVPISNHLYFYWYRQILGQKVEFLVSFYNNEISEKSEIFDDQFSVERPDGSNFTLKIRSTKLEDSAMYFCASSEYYYGYTFGSGTRLTVV.